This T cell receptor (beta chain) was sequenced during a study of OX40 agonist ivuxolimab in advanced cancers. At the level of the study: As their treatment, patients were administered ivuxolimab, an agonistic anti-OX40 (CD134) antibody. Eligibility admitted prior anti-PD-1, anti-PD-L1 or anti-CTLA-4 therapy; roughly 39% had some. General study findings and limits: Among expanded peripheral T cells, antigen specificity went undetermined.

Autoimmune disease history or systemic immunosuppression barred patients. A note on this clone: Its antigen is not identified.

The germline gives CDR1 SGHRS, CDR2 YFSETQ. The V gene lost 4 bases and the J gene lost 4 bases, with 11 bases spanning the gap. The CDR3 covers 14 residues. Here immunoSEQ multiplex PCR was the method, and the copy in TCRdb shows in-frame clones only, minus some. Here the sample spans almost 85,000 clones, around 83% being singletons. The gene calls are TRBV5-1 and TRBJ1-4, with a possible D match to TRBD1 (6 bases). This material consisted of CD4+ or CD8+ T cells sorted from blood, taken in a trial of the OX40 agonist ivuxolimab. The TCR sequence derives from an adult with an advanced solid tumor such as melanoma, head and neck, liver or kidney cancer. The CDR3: CASSGGAHNEKLFF. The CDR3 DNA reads TGCGCCAGCAGCGGGGGGGCCCATAATGAAAAACTGTTTTTT.